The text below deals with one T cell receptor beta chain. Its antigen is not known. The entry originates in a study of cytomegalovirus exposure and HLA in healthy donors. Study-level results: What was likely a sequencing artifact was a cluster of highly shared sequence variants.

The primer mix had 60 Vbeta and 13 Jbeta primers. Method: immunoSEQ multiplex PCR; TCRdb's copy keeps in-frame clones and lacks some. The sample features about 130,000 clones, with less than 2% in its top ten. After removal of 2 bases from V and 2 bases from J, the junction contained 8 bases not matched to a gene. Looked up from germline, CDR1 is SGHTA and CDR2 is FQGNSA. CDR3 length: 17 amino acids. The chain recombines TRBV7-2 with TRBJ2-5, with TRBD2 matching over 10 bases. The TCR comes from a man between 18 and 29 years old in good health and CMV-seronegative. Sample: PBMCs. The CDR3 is CASSLWGSGRKQETQYF. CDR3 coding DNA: TGTGCCAGCAGCTTATGGGGTAGCGGGAGGAAACAAGAGACCCAGTACTTC.